The 28 T cell receptor beta chains below all came from one sample that was sequenced in a study of blood T cell repertoires in COVID-19. Data came from immunoSEQ multiplex PCR; TCRdb stores just in-frame clones and leaves some out. This sample has 200,000 or so clones, with just under 85% found just once. Material: peripheral blood. All receptors derive from a human donor with acute or convalescent COVID-19. The donor label of this sample is uncertain.

The V and J genes are TRBV10-3 and TRBJ1-1, with a weak D call TRBD1 (5 bases). The CDR3 totals 19 residues. Deletions cut 0 bases from V and 1 base from J, with 21 bases between. Germline-derived CDR1 and CDR2 are ENHRY and SYGVKD. The CDR3 here is CAISESPWQGRRRNTEAFF. CDR3 sequence (DNA): TGTGCCATCAGTGAGTCCCCCTGGCAGGGCCGCCGGAGGAACACTGAAGCTTTCTTT.

CDR3 sequence: CASSVRGTGELFF. Written as DNA, the CDR3 is TGTGCCAGCAGCGTTAGGGGAACCGGGGAGCTGTTTTTT. The V and J genes are TRBV9 and TRBJ2-2; weak D call: TRBD1 (5 bases). V lost 2 bases to trimming and J lost 5 bases, with 7 bases between them. Germline V lookup: CDR1 SGDLS, CDR2 YYNGEE. The length of the CDR3 is 13 residues.

This clone was seen only once. J is TRBJ2-1 and V is TRBV19; 7 bases align to TRBD2. Trimming took 0 bases from V and 7 from J; bases not matched to a gene: 6. Germline CDR1 and CDR2: LNHDA and SQIVND (reference sequence). The CDR3 contains 15 residues. CDR3: CASSIDGLGSNEQFF. The DNA of the CDR3 is TGTGCCAGTAGTATAGACGGACTAGGGTCTAATGAGCAGTTCTTC.

The chain carries TRBV12-3 or TRBV12-4 and TRBJ2-7, with no clear D. The ends were cut back, 3 bases at V and 0 bases at J, with 6 bases in the middle. This CDR3 spans 13 amino acids. In DNA, the CDR3 is TGTGCCAGCAGTTTCCGGAGCTCCTACGAGCAGTACTTC. This gives the protein CASSFRSSYEQYF.

CDR3 in amino acids: CASRRTSGSYNEQFF. In DNA, the CDR3 is TGTGCCAGCAGACGGACTAGCGGGAGTTACAATGAGCAGTTCTTC. The chain links TRBV28 to TRBJ2-1, with 13 bases that match TRBD2. V dropped 6 bases and J dropped 4; count of bases not matched to a gene: 3. Germline V gives CDR1 MDHEN, CDR2 SYDVKM. The CDR3 totals 15 residues.

This chain joins TRBV3-1 (or the pseudogene TRBV3-2) and TRBJ2-3; 8 positions agree with TRBD2. The CDR3 covers 16 residues. Germline loops: CDR1 LGHDT, CDR2 YNNKEL (reference sequence). V lost 0 bases and J lost 4; bases outside the gene matches: 6. In DNA form, the CDR3 reads TGTGCCAGCAGCCAAGACGGGACTAGGAGGGCAGATACGCAGTATTTT. Protein product: CASSQDGTRRADTQYF.

The genes are TRBV19 and TRBJ2-7; D perhaps matches TRBD2 (5 bases). V lost 4 bases and J 2 bases, leaving 18 bases between the germline ends. Per the germline V gene, CDR1 is LNHDA and CDR2 is SQIVND (reference sequence). CDR3 length: 16 residues. The CDR3 is CASSKVASGHPYEQYF. The DNA of the CDR3 is TGTGCCAGTAGTAAAGTAGCGAGCGGCCACCCCTACGAGCAGTACTTC.

V usage is TRBV15 and J usage is TRBJ2-7; 11 bases line up with TRBD1. The trim removed 7 bases at V and 2 bases at J, leaving 4 bases unmatched. This CDR3 is built from 14 residues. CDR1 is LNHNV, CDR2 YYDKDF, per germline (reference sequence). DNA for the CDR3: TGTGCCACCATCCGGGACAGGGGGACCTACGAGCAGTACTTC. Protein sequence: CATIRDRGTYEQYF.

In this sample, this clone turned up once. This sequence joins TRBV4-3 and TRBJ1-4, with 7 bases matching TRBD1. This CDR3 has 16 amino acids. Germline V lookup: CDR1 LGHNA, CDR2 YSLEER. Losses at the gene ends were 3 bases for V and 2 bases for J; bases not matched to a gene: 6. In nucleotides, the CDR3 is TGCGCCAGCAGCCAGGTCAGGGGGAGCACTAATGAAAAACTGTTTTTT. Its translation is CASSQVRGSTNEKLFF.

The V and J genes are TRBV5-1 and TRBJ1-3; tentative D call: TRBD1 (6 bases). Per the germline V gene, CDR1 is SGHRS and CDR2 is YFSETQ. Trimming cost V 3 bases and J 0 bases, with 10 bases left between them. This CDR3 region has 15 residues. The CDR3 reads CASSSTGSSGNTIYF. CDR3 DNA sequence: TGCGCCAGCAGCTCCACAGGGAGCTCTGGAAACACCATATATTTT.

The chain recombines TRBV5-1 with TRBJ2-4; D unclear. V was clipped by 0 bases and J by 6 bases, with 10 bases between them. The CDR3 extends over 14 amino acids. Germline V gene data show CDR1 as SGHRS and CDR2 as YFSETQ. The DNA for the CDR3 is TGCGCCAGCAGCTTGGGATCACAAGTAAACATTCAGTACTTC. Translating it yields CASSLGSQVNIQYF.

V is TRBV19 and J is TRBJ2-1, with D perhaps TRBD1 (5 bases). The V gene lost 2 bases and the J gene lost 1 base, with 6 bases spanning the gap. The CDR3 sequence is 14 residues long. CDR1 is LNHDA and CDR2 is SQIVND in the germline V gene (reference sequence). Written as DNA, the CDR3 is TGTGCCAGTAGTATACAGGGATCCTACAATGAGCAGTTCTTC. This encodes CASSIQGSYNEQFF.

The rearrangement joins TRBV5-6 to TRBJ1-3, with D maybe TRBD1 (6 bases). The CDR3 extends over 16 amino acids. CDR1 is SGHDT, CDR2 YYEEEE, per germline. The germline V and J ends were trimmed by 2 bases and 0 bases, with 12 bases remaining between them. For the CDR3, the DNA is TGTGCCAGCAGCTTCGGGGGGCTGAGCTCTGGAAACACCATATATTTT. The encoded protein is CASSFGGLSSGNTIYF. The full variable domain, with the rest looked up from reference TRBV5-6 and TRBJ1-3, is DAGVTQSPTHLIKTRGQQVTLRCSPKSGHDTVSWYQQALGQGPQFIFQYYEEEERQRGNFPDRFSGHQFPNYSSELNVNALLLGDSALYLCASSFGGLSSGNTIYFGEGSWLTVV.

The chain couples TRBV19 to TRBJ2-7, with D possibly matching TRBD2 (5 bases). Germline values: CDR1 LNHDA, CDR2 SQIVND (reference sequence). CDR3 size: 17 residues. The germline V and J ends were trimmed by 0 bases and 2 bases, with 17 bases remaining between them. CDR3 DNA sequence: TGTGCCAGTAGTATAGATGCAACCGAGGGATGGGCCTACGAGCAGTACTTC. Translating gives CASSIDATEGWAYEQYF.

The rearrangement joins TRBV28 to TRBJ1-5; a possible D gene is TRBD1 (6 bases). Germline CDR1 reads MDHEN; CDR2 reads SYDVKM. The CDR3 loop spans 14 amino acids. The V and J ends lost 6 bases and 4 bases respectively, with 13 bases between them. CDR3 loop: CASRVGGPNQPQHF. CDR3 in DNA: TGTGCCAGCAGGGTCGGGGGGCCTAATCAGCCCCAGCATTTT. The full variable domain, its missing parts supplied by reference TRBV28 and TRBJ1-5, is DVKVTQSSRYLVKRTGEKVFLECVQDMDHENMFWYRQDPGLGLRLIYFSYDVKMKEKGDIPEGYSVSREKKERFSLILESASTNQTSMYLCASRVGGPNQPQHFGDGTRLSIL.

V and J are TRBV2 and TRBJ2-3; D is unresolved. Germline assignment: CDR1 SNHLY and CDR2 FYNNEI. V shed 3 bases and J shed 4 bases, with 14 bases lying between them. This CDR3 contains 15 residues. The CDR3 sequence: CASSDGGTRADTQYF. For the CDR3, the DNA is TGTGCCAGCAGTGATGGCGGAACTCGCGCAGATACGCAGTATTTT.

V is TRBV6-5 and J is TRBJ1-2; tentative D call: TRBD1 (6 bases). The CDR3 extends over 12 amino acids. V lost 6 bases and J lost 3, with 8 bases in between. Germline V gene sequence: CDR1 MNHEY, CDR2 SVGAGI. CDR3 coding DNA: TGTGCCAGCAGGGACAGTTACTATGGCTACACCTTC. It codes for CASRDSYYGYTF.

This chain uses TRBV19 with TRBJ1-1; TRBD1 matches at 8 bases. Germline loops: CDR1 LNHDA, CDR2 SQIVND (reference sequence). This CDR3 has 14 residues. Unmatched junction bases numbered 7, after V lost 3 bases and J lost 7 bases. DNA of the CDR3: TGTGCCAGTAGTATTCGGACAGGGTTCAGTGAAGCTTTCTTT. Translation gives CASSIRTGFSEAFF.

The rearrangement links TRBV9 to TRBJ2-2; maybe TRBD1 (6 bases). Germline V gene data show CDR1 as SGDLS and CDR2 as YYNGEE. The CDR3 covers 16 residues. V lost 0 bases, J lost 5 bases, and 14 bases lay in between. The CDR3 bases are TGTGCCAGCAGCGTAGTGGCGACAGGCAGGACCGGGGAGCTGTTTTTT. Protein product: CASSVVATGRTGELFF.

CDR3 loop: CASSLMAGTEAFF. The CDR3 nucleotides read TGTGCCAGCAGCTTAATGGCAGGTACTGAAGCTTTCTTT. The V and J genes are TRBV7-3 and TRBJ1-1; D gene unclear. The CDR3 consists of 13 residues. The V end lost 1 base, the J end lost 5 bases, and 8 bases lay between the germline ends. Per the germline V gene, CDR1 is SGHTA and CDR2 is FQGTGA.

The rearrangement joins TRBV7-6 to TRBJ2-7; no firm D call. CDR3 size: 13 residues. The V gene's germline CDR1 is SGHVS and CDR2 FNYEAQ. Deletions cut 0 bases from V and 6 bases from J, with 9 bases between. The CDR3 spells CASSLAEFGEQYF. The CDR3 DNA reads TGTGCCAGCAGCTTAGCGGAGTTCGGCGAGCAGTACTTC.

This clone was detected once. The rearrangement uses TRBV5-4 and TRBJ2-4, with 7 bases identical to TRBD1. CDR3 length: 14 residues. The ends lost 1 base at V and 6 bases at J; junction bases unmatched: 4. Germline V gives CDR1 SGHNT, CDR2 YYREEE (reference sequence). CDR3 amino acids: CASSLWGQSNIQYF. DNA of the CDR3: TGTGCCAGCAGCTTGTGGGGACAGTCAAACATTCAGTACTTC.

The chain couples TRBV2 to TRBJ1-2; possible D gene TRBD1, 6 bases. The CDR3 sequence is 13 residues long. Looked up from germline, CDR1 is SNHLY and CDR2 is FYNNEI. V dropped 4 bases and J dropped 4 bases, with 10 bases sitting between them. This CDR3 is CASSARGGYGYTF. The CDR3 nucleotides read TGTGCCAGCAGTGCAAGGGGGGGCTATGGCTACACCTTC.

J is TRBJ1-6 and V is TRBV27; possibly TRBD1 for D (6 bases). V was shortened by 6 bases and J by 9 bases, with 12 bases between the two germline ends. The CDR3 is 13 residues long. From germline, CDR1 is MNHEY and CDR2 SMNVEV (reference sequence). The CDR3 loop reads CASRTTGFSPLHF. CDR3 nucleotide sequence: TGTGCCAGCAGAACTACAGGGTTTTCACCCCTCCACTTT.

The rearrangement links TRBV15 to TRBJ1-2; D not certain. There are 15 residues in the CDR3. The V end lost 6 bases, the J end lost 0 bases, and 14 bases lay between the germline ends. Germline V gene data show CDR1 as LNHNV and CDR2 as YYDKDF (reference sequence). The chain's CDR3 is CATRSGFSSNYGYTF. CDR3 DNA: TGTGCCACCAGGTCAGGATTCTCTTCTAACTATGGCTACACCTTC.

The chain links TRBV6-5 to TRBJ1-6; TRBD1 aligns across 7 bases. J lost 5 bases, V lost 2 bases, and 3 bases had no gene match. CDR3 length: 15 residues. Germline lookup yields CDR1 MNHEY and CDR2 SVGAGI. This CDR3 is CASSYDTGDNSPLHF. CDR3 nucleotides: TGTGCCAGCAGTTACGATACAGGGGATAATTCACCCCTCCACTTT.

The chain employs TRBV7-9 and TRBJ2-3; 10 bases are shared with TRBD2. The junction had 5 bases not matched to a gene; V was cut back by 5 bases and J by 3 bases. This CDR3 region has 15 residues. The germline gives CDR1 SEHNR, CDR2 FQNEAQ (reference sequence). The DNA for the CDR3 is TGTGCCAGCAGCAAATCTAGCGGGAGAACAGATACGCAGTATTTT. It codes for CASSKSSGRTDTQYF.

V and J are TRBV5-1 and TRBJ1-2; D unclear. Per germline, CDR1 SGHRS and CDR2 YFSETQ. The CDR3 runs to 14 residues. Trimming removed 5 bases at V and 3 bases at J, with 14 bases between. The DNA for the CDR3 is TGCGCCAGCAGTCATACAGCTGGCGACTATGGCTACACCTTC. This gives the protein CASSHTAGDYGYTF.